The T cell receptor (beta chain) described here comes from a study of response to subunit inactivated influenza vaccine. This clonotype was picked up a small number of times. Its antigen is still unknown. Regarding the study as a whole: Authors suggested seasonal influenza vaccinations each recruit few new T cells.

TCRdb fed the RT-PCR reads into MiXCR, producing one record per CDR3 protein. This sample has more than 150,000 distinct CDR3 sequences, with nearly 9.5% found just once. V lost 4 bases and J lost 15; bases outside the gene matches: 13. Germline V gene lookup returns CDR1 MDHEN and CDR2 SYDVKM. The CDR3 runs 14 residues. Material: non-naive T cells sorted from PBMCs, obtained on the day of vaccination. The clonotype originates from a man between 50 and 59 years old who received an inactivated influenza vaccine. This chain uses TRBV28 with TRBJ2-2; 8 nucleotides line up with TRBD1. CDR3 loop: CASSSLLDRGFLFF. In DNA form, the CDR3 reads TGTGCCAGCAGTTCCCTATTAGACAGGGGTTTTTTGTTTTTT. Full variable domain (outside the CDR3, taken from reference TRBV28 and TRBJ2-2): DVKVTQSSRYLVKRTGEKVFLECVQDMDHENMFWYRQDPGLGLRLIYFSYDVKMKEKGDIPEGYSVSREKKERFSLILESASTNQTSMYLCASSSLLDRGFLFFGEGSRLTVL.